Listed here are 20 T cell receptor beta chains from one sample, sequenced in a study of T-cell memory formation after mild COVID-19. TCRdb re-analysed the 5' RACE reads in MiXCR, keeping a single row per CDR3 protein. This sample carries hundreds of thousands of distinct CDR3 sequences, less than 25% of them seen once, and the ten largest clones take around 9.2%. Sequencing was carried out using PBMCs or a T cell subset sorted from them (not recorded which). The receptors originated from an adult woman who had mild COVID-19 (a few samples of this study predate the infection). Cell type and time point are not known.

This clonotype was seen a handful of times. The chain employs TRBV3-1 and TRBJ2-2; D is ambiguous. Deletions cut 1 base from V and 6 bases from J, with 12 bases between. This CDR3 contains 15 residues. The V gene's germline CDR1 is LGHDT and CDR2 YNNKEL (reference sequence). The CDR3 is CASSQGFWVPGELFF. CDR3 bases: TGTGCCAGCAGCCAAGGGTTCTGGGTCCCCGGGGAGCTGTTTTTT.

This sequence joins TRBV9 and TRBJ2-2; D is perhaps TRBD1 or TRBD2 (6 bases each). Germline V gene data show CDR1 as SGDLS and CDR2 as YYNGEE. Trimming pared 1 base from V and 7 bases from J, leaving 20 bases between. CDR3 length: 17 amino acids. The CDR3 coding sequence is TGTGCCAGCAGCGTATCAGGGGCAGGGAGGCATGACGGGGAGCTGTTTTTT. Amino acids: CASSVSGAGRHDGELFF.

This clonotype was counted a few times. V usage is TRBV20-1 and J usage is TRBJ2-7; TRBD1 matches 9 bases. V trimming: 6 bases; J trimming: 5 bases; junction bases outside the gene matches: 5. Per the germline V gene, CDR1 is DFQATT and CDR2 is SNEGSKA (reference sequence). The CDR3 contains 12 residues. The chain's CDR3 is CSAPGTGNEQYF. The CDR3 DNA sequence: TGCAGTGCACCCGGGACAGGGAACGAGCAGTACTTC.

This clonotype was detected a few times. This chain joins TRBV10-3 and TRBJ2-3, with a possible D match to TRBD2 (5 bases). The V and J ends lost 3 bases and 1 base respectively, with 11 bases between them. Germline loops: CDR1 ENHRY, CDR2 SYGVKD. The CDR3 extends over 15 amino acids. The CDR3 loop is CAISDFSAGTDTQYF. The CDR3 nucleotides read TGTGCCATCAGTGATTTTAGCGCCGGCACAGATACGCAGTATTTT.

This clonotype was counted a few times. V usage is TRBV5-1 and J usage is TRBJ2-5, with TRBD2 matching over 14 bases. V lost 2 bases, J lost 3 bases, and 3 bases stayed unmatched. The length of the CDR3 is 16 residues. The germline gives CDR1 SGHRS, CDR2 YFSETQ. The DNA of the CDR3 is TGCGCCAGCAGCTTCGGACTAGCGGGAGGTAAAGAGACCCAGTACTTC. It yields the protein CASSFGLAGGKETQYF.

The chain is built from TRBV30 and TRBJ2-7, with D hard to call. This CDR3 is built from 12 residues. Germline assignment: CDR1 GTSNPN and CDR2 SVGIG (reference sequence). V was cut by 0 bases and J by 3 bases, with 6 bases left in between. CDR3 DNA sequence: TGTGCCTGGAGTGTACTGGGCTACGAGCAGTACTTC. Protein product: CAWSVLGYEQYF.

The chain combines TRBV7-9 with TRBJ1-2; no definite D call. This CDR3 is built from 15 residues. Trimming took off 0 bases at V and 2 bases at J, with 10 bases between the two ends. The germline gives CDR1 SEHNR, CDR2 FQNEAQ (reference sequence). The CDR3 region has the DNA TGTGCCAGCAGCTTAGCGCAAGGGTTCAACTATGGCTACACCTTC. This translates into CASSLAQGFNYGYTF.

This clonotype occurred a few times. The chain has TRBV25-1 and TRBJ1-1, with D unclear. Looked up from germline, CDR1 is MGHDK and CDR2 is SYGVNS. CDR3 size: 15 residues. Trimming cost V 4 bases and J 1 base, with 13 bases left between them. The CDR3 DNA is TGTGCCAGCAGTGGATCTTCCGGCCGGAACACTGAAGCTTTCTTT. This gives the protein CASSGSSGRNTEAFF.

This clonotype was seen more than once but under ten times. The chain employs TRBV7-2 and TRBJ2-2; perhaps TRBD1 as D (6 bases). The CDR3 runs 14 residues. Between the trimmed V and J ends, which lost 0 bases and 7 bases, there was a span of 9 bases. In germline, CDR1 is SGHTA, CDR2 FQGNSA. The CDR3 coding sequence is TGTGCCAGCAGCTTAGCGGGGGCAGGCGGGGAGCTGTTTTTT. The encoded protein is CASSLAGAGGELFF.

The rearrangement uses TRBV5-1 and TRBJ1-1, with D tentatively TRBD1 (6 bases). Trimming left V 2 bases short and J 0 bases short, with 14 bases between. This CDR3 has 16 amino acids. The V gene's germline CDR1 is SGHRS and CDR2 YFSETQ. The CDR3 DNA reads as TGCGCCAGCAGCTTCCGGGGGCTTGATATGAACACTGAAGCTTTCTTT. It yields the protein CASSFRGLDMNTEAFF.

The chain links TRBV7-2 to TRBJ1-6; maybe TRBD1 (5 bases). CDR3 length equals 15 residues. In germline, CDR1 is SGHTA, CDR2 FQGNSA. Trimming pared 5 bases from V and 8 bases from J, leaving 16 bases between. The CDR3 nucleotides read TGTGCCAGCAGCCCCCGATGGCAGGGCGATTCACCCCTCCACTTT. Protein: CASSPRWQGDSPLHF.

Only a few counts were recorded for this clonotype. The V and J genes are TRBV9 and TRBJ2-1, with TRBD2 matching over 9 bases. Per the germline V gene, CDR1 is SGDLS and CDR2 is YYNGEE. The trim removed 2 bases at V and 5 bases at J, leaving 8 bases unmatched. There are 16 residues in the CDR3. DNA for the CDR3: TGTGCCAGCAGCGTCTCCGGCGGGAGGGCGAACAATGAGCAGTTCTTC. Amino acid sequence: CASSVSGGRANNEQFF. The variable domain in full, completed from reference TRBV9 and TRBJ2-1, reads DSGVTQTPKHLITATGQRVTLRCSPRSGDLSVYWYQQSLDQGLQFLIQYYNGEERAKGNILERFSAQQFPDLHSELNLSSLELGDSALYFCASSVSGGRANNEQFFGPGTRLTVL.

The rearrangement links TRBV29-1 to TRBJ2-1, with 8 bases fitting TRBD1. The CDR3 sequence is 14 residues long. Germline loops: CDR1 SQVTM, CDR2 ANQGSEA. J gave up 4 bases and V 5 bases, and 7 bases lay outside the gene matches. The CDR3, as DNA: TGCAGCGTTACTGGACAGGGTTTGTACAATGAGCAGTTCTTC. Amino acid sequence: CSVTGQGLYNEQFF.

This chain connects TRBV27 to TRBJ2-1; 8 nucleotides align to TRBD2. CDR1 and CDR2 (germline): MNHEY, SMNVEV (reference sequence). V was pared by 7 bases and J by 9 bases, with 11 bases of the junction left unmatched. The CDR3 extends over 14 amino acids. CDR3 amino acids: CASNPGTRVGEQFF. CDR3 bases: TGTGCCAGCAACCCCGGGACTAGGGTAGGTGAGCAGTTCTTC.

This clonotype was detected only a few times. J is TRBJ1-2 and V is TRBV5-1; no clear D. Germline assignment: CDR1 SGHRS and CDR2 YFSETQ. Trimming took 0 bases from V and 4 from J, leaving 10 bases between them. There are 14 residues in the CDR3. The CDR3 here is CASSLAGSPYGYTF. Written as DNA, the CDR3 is TGCGCCAGCAGCTTGGCGGGCAGCCCCTATGGCTACACCTTC.

This sequence joins TRBV28 and TRBJ2-5; weak D call: TRBD2 (6 bases). Germline CDR1 reads MDHEN; CDR2 reads SYDVKM. Between the trimmed V and J ends, which lost 7 bases and 4 bases, there was a span of 22 bases. CDR3 size: 16 residues. DNA of the CDR3: TGTGCCAGCATCCCGGGTGCGGGAAGAGCGGGAGAGACCCAGTACTTC. It specifies CASIPGAGRAGETQYF.

The chain links TRBV29-1 to TRBJ2-1, with no clear D. The CDR3 runs 11 residues. V was pared by 7 bases and J by 8 bases, with 12 bases between. Per the germline V gene, CDR1 is SQVTM and CDR2 is ANQGSEA. The CDR3 is CSAVEYDEQFF. Here the CDR3 DNA reads TGCAGCGCCGTGGAATATGATGAGCAGTTCTTC.

The chain employs TRBV6-1 and TRBJ2-6; a weak D match, TRBD2 (7 bases). Germline V gene sequence: CDR1 MNHNS, CDR2 SASEGT. V was clipped by 7 bases and J by 0 bases, with 19 bases between them. The CDR3 covers 18 residues. Here the CDR3 DNA reads TGTGCCAGCAAGCGTGGGGGGGCGCCCAGCTCTGGGGCCAACGTCCTGACTTTC. Translation gives CASKRGGAPSSGANVLTF.

V usage is TRBV7-8 and J usage is TRBJ1-2; tentatively, D is TRBD1 (6 bases). CDR3 length: 13 residues. V was cut by 5 bases and J by 8 bases, with 15 bases left in between. Germline V gene data show CDR1 as SGHVS and CDR2 as FQNEAQ. The CDR3 spells CASSKGGAVGYTF. The CDR3 region has the DNA TGTGCCAGCAGCAAGGGGGGGGCAGTCGGCTACACCTTC. The variable domain in full, with the rest retrieved from reference TRBV7-8 and TRBJ1-2, is GAGVSQSPRYKVAKRGQDVALRCDPISGHVSLFWYQQALGQGPEFLTYFQNEAQLDKSGLPSDRFFAERPEGSVSTLKIQRTQQEDSAVYLCASSKGGAVGYTFGSGTRLTVV.

This clonotype turned up a few times. The rearrangement links TRBV6-5 to TRBJ1-5; 9 positions match TRBD1. Germline assignment: CDR1 MNHEY and CDR2 SVGAGI. This CDR3 is built from 17 residues. The V gene end was trimmed by 5 bases and the J gene end by 2 bases; junction bases not matched to a gene: 10. CDR3 amino acids: CASSPGTGIAGNQPQHF. CDR3 DNA sequence: TGTGCCAGCAGTCCCGGGACAGGGATTGCGGGCAATCAGCCCCAGCATTTT.